Presented here are 6 T cell receptor beta chains from one specimen sequenced in a study of tumor-infiltrating lymphocytes in primary liver carcinoma. RNA was extracted from whole blood without cell sorting, alongside germline DNA. Priming with a constant-region primer yielded TCR beta cDNA from about 510 ng total RNA. Three-round nested multiplex PCR performed with slightly modified ARM-PCR produced the TCR beta libraries. For around 11 cycles apiece, the opening two PCR rounds ran with TRBV1-TRBV30 forward primers and a C-beta reverse primer. MiXCR, applied by TCRdb to the multiplex PCR reads, yields one record per CDR3 protein. The table shows some 190,000 distinct CDR3 sequences, with around 60% occurring only once. The sequenced sample consisted of peripheral blood. The source of these receptors is a man aged 35 to 55 with primary liver carcinoma and hepatitis B virus infection.

About this clonotype: It is likely a read error, because the conserved phenylalanine at the end of the CDR3 is missing. This sequence joins TRBV11-2 and TRBJ2-1; 7 bases fit TRBD2. Looked up from germline, CDR1 is SGHAT and CDR2 is FQNNGV. The CDR3 consists of 15 residues. Losses at the gene ends were 5 bases for V and 5 bases for J; bases not matched to a gene: 9. This chain's CDR3 is CASSVGTNGHNEQFS. As DNA, the CDR3 is TGTGCCAGCAGCGTCGGGACTAACGGTCACAATGAGCAGTTCTCC.

This clonotype was counted ten times or more. This chain links TRBV29-1 with TRBJ1-5; TRBD1 is a possible D gene (5 bases). The germline V and J ends were trimmed by 5 bases and 3 bases, with 11 bases remaining between them. CDR3 length: 13 residues. The germline V gene encodes CDR1 SQVTM and CDR2 ANQGSEA. This CDR3 reads CSVRGELNQPQHF. CDR3 bases: TGCAGCGTTCGGGGGGAGCTCAATCAGCCCCAGCATTTT. Drawing the rest from reference TRBV29-1 and TRBJ1-5, the complete variable domain is SAVISQKPSRDICQRGTSLTIQCQVDSQVTMMFWYRQQPGQSLTLIATANQGSEATYESGFVIDKFPISRPNLTFSTLTVSNMSPEDSSIYLCSVRGELNQPQHFGDGTRLSIL.

J is TRBJ1-5 and V is TRBV10-3, with 10 nucleotides matching TRBD1. J lost 6 bases, V lost 2 bases, and 10 bases had no gene match. The CDR3 sequence is 17 residues long. Germline-derived CDR1 and CDR2 are ENHRY and SYGVKD. The CDR3 is CAISETLPGQGFQPQHF. Written as DNA, the CDR3 is TGTGCCATCAGTGAGACTCTACCGGGACAGGGGTTTCAGCCCCAGCATTTT.

The chain carries TRBV6-1 and TRBJ1-5; TRBD1 is a possible D gene (5 bases). The CDR3 length is 17 residues. Germline CDR1 MNHNS, CDR2 SASEGT. V was cut by 0 bases and J by 0 bases, with 12 bases left in between. The CDR3 nucleotides are TGTGCCAGCAGTGAAGCGCGGGACTTTTATAGCAATCAGCCCCAGCATTTT. Translated, it gives CASSEARDFYSNQPQHF.

This clonotype occurred once. The CDR3 does not end in the conserved phenylalanine or tryptophan, so this is likely a read error. The chain links TRBV4-1 to TRBJ2-1; weak D call: TRBD1 (7 bases). This CDR3 contains 17 residues. V lost 4 bases, J lost 7 bases, and 23 bases lay in between. Germline V gene data show CDR1 as MGHRA and CDR2 as YSYEKL. The CDR3 region has the DNA TGCGCCAGCAGCCTAGAGGAGGGAGTACAGGGGAGGAATGAGCAGTTCTTA. It translates to CASSLEEGVQGRNEQFL.

CDR3 residues: CASMFTQGAPANEKLFF. The CDR3, as DNA: TGTGCCAGCATGTTTACGCAGGGGGCGCCGGCTAATGAAAAACTGTTTTTT. The chain has TRBV6-1 and TRBJ1-4; TRBD1 matches at 8 bases. V was pared by 7 bases and J by 3 bases, with 13 bases of the junction left unmatched. The CDR3 is 17 amino acids. The germline CDR1 and CDR2 sequences are MNHNS and SASEGT.